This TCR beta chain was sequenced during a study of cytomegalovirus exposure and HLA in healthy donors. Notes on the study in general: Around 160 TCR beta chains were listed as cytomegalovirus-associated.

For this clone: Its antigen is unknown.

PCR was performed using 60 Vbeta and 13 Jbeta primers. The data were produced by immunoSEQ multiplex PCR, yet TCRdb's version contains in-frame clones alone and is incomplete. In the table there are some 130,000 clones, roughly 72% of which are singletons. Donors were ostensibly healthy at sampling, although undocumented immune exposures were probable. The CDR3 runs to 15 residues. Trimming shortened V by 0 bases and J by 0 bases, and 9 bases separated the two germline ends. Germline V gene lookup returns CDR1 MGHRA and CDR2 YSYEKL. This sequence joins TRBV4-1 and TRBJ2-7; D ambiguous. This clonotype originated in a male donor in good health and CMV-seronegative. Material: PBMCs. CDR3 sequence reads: CASSQDPTSSYEQYF. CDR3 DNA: TGCGCCAGCAGCCAAGACCCGACAAGCTCCTACGAGCAGTACTTC.